This entry describes one TCR beta chain. Its antigen is not known. The CDR3 extends over 15 amino acids. The germline V gene encodes CDR1 SGHRS and CDR2 YFSETQ. V dropped 4 bases and J dropped 6; count of bases not matched to a gene: 9. In each case, RNA was isolated and then reverse transcribed into cDNA as the sequencing template. The method was immunoSEQ multiplex PCR; TCRdb's version includes in-frame clones alone and lacks a portion of them. The sample holds approximately 140,000 clones, approximately 45% seen once. This specimen belongs to a study of CD8+ T cells in alopecia areata. Study-level background: Tofacitinib therapy took 6 to 18 months; 6 months off drug came after. General study findings and limits: Mice showed TCR sharing more clearly than patients did, possibly owing to HLA.

This clonotype was sampled from a human donor with alopecia areata. The chain recombines TRBV5-1 with TRBJ2-7; 11 bases align to TRBD2. The sample comprised CD4+ T cells sorted from blood. The CDR3 DNA reads TGCGCCAGCAGCCACCTGACTAGCGGGATCGGCGAGCAGTACTTC. Its translation: CASSHLTSGIGEQYF.